These 10 T cell receptor beta chains were all obtained from the same sample, sequenced in a study of shared clonotypes between healthy human individuals. Libraries were prepared by immunoSEQ multiplex PCR; TCRdb keeps only in-frame clonotypes and omits some of them. Found here are under 1,100,000 clones, roughly 70% of them singletons; the top ten hold roughly 1.5%. Sequencing input: memory CD4+ T cells sorted from blood. The subset was: CD45RA-negative fraction. These receptors originate from a man aged 18-30 years in good health.

This clone was counted a few times. The chain couples TRBV15 to TRBJ2-7; TRBD2 is a possible D gene (5 bases). In germline, CDR1 is LNHNV, CDR2 YYDKDF (reference sequence). V shed 0 bases and J shed 0 bases, with 9 bases lying between them. The CDR3 has 15 amino acids. CDR3 region: CATSRDSTTSYEQYF. The DNA of the CDR3 is TGTGCCACCAGCAGAGATTCGACTACCTCCTACGAGCAGTACTTC.

This chain links TRBV25-1 with TRBJ2-5; 7 bases align to TRBD1. Looked up from germline, CDR1 is MGHDK and CDR2 is SYGVNS. This CDR3 is 14 amino acids long. The ends lost 3 bases at V and 4 bases at J; junction bases unmatched: 5. The CDR3 spells CASSDLTGVETQYF. The CDR3 DNA sequence: TGTGCCAGCAGTGACCTAACAGGGGTAGAGACCCAGTACTTC.

On this clone itself: The germline gene is not matched at one end of the junction; a read error may be the cause. J is TRBJ2-2 and V is TRBV7-7, with D tentatively TRBD1 or TRBD2 (7 bases each). The germline gives CDR1 SSHAT, CDR2 FNYEAQ (reference sequence). The CDR3 length is 15 residues. CDR3 sequence reads: CASSGTATNTGELFF. CDR3 bases: TGTGCTAGCAGCGGGACAGCGACGAACACCGGGGAGCTGTTTTTT.

The J gene is TRBJ1-6, the V gene TRBV4-2; 9 bases line up with TRBD1. Looked up from germline, CDR1 is LGHNA and CDR2 is YNFKEQ. CDR3 length equals 16 residues. J lost 9 bases, V lost 1 base, and 7 bases had no gene match. CDR3 DNA sequence: TGTGCCAGCAGCCAAGCCGGGACAGGGCAGGGTTCACCCCTCCACTTT. Its protein product is CASSQAGTGQGSPLHF.

This rearrangement joins TRBV4-1 to TRBJ1-2; 7 bases fit TRBD1. This CDR3 is 15 amino acids long. In germline, CDR1 is MGHRA, CDR2 YSYEKL. J gave up 7 bases and V 0 bases, and 8 bases lay outside the gene matches. This chain's CDR3 is CASSQDNSDRFGYTF. The CDR3 DNA reads TGCGCCAGCAGCCAAGATAATTCGGACAGGTTTGGCTACACCTTC.

The rearrangement uses TRBV7-2 and TRBJ2-7; 8 bases fit TRBD1. CDR3 length: 15 amino acids. The germline V gene encodes CDR1 SGHTA and CDR2 FQGNSA. V gave up 5 bases and J gave up 3 bases; unmatched junction bases: 9. CDR3 in amino acids: CASSLDRGNIYEQYF. The CDR3 coding sequence is TGTGCCAGCAGCCTTGACAGGGGAAACATCTACGAGCAGTACTTC.

This clone was seen once. The V gene is TRBV6-4, the J gene TRBJ2-5; D uncertain. CDR3 length equals 14 residues. V gave up 2 bases and J gave up 5 bases, with 12 bases separating them. Germline loops: CDR1 MRHNA, CDR2 SNTAGT. CDR3 bases: TGTGCCAGCAGTGACCAAAAGGGCTGGGAGACCCAGTACTTC. Protein product: CASSDQKGWETQYF.

This clone was detected only once. The chain recombines TRBV30 with TRBJ1-6; no reliable D call. Per germline, CDR1 GTSNPN and CDR2 SVGIG (reference sequence). The CDR3 has 17 residues. V lost 2 bases and J lost 0, with 14 bases in between. The CDR3 nucleotides are TGTGCCTGGAGTCCCGGCAGCGCGAGCTCCTATAATTCACCCCTCCACTTT. The encoded protein is CAWSPGSASSYNSPLHF.

With regard to this clone: The junction does not match germline at one end; this may be a read error. This chain uses TRBV7-7 with TRBJ2-3; possibly TRBD2 for D (7 bases). The CDR3 totals 15 residues. CDR1 and CDR2 from the germline V gene are SSHAT and FNYEAQ (reference sequence). The CDR3 loop is CASSLGGAGTDTQYF. In DNA, the CDR3 is TGTGCTAGCAGCTTAGGGGGGGCAGGTACAGATACGCAGTATTTT. Looking up the rest from reference TRBV7-7 and TRBJ2-3 gives the full variable domain: GAGVSQSPRYKVTKRGQDVTLRCDPISSHATLYWYQQALGQGPEFLTYFNYEAQPDKSGLPSDRFSAERPEGSISTLTIQRTEQRDSAMYRCASSLGGAGTDTQYFGPGTRLTVL.

The chain links TRBV6-5 to TRBJ1-2; tentative D call: TRBD1 (6 bases). Germline V lookup: CDR1 MNHEY, CDR2 SVGAGI. With 6 bases removed from V and 5 bases from J, the gap between germline ends came to 19 bases. This CDR3 region has 15 residues. The DNA for the CDR3 is TGTGCCAGCAGCGGCCGGGGGGGGCGTGAGTATGGCTACACCTTC. Amino acids: CASSGRGGREYGYTF.